This T cell receptor (beta chain) was captured in a study of cytomegalovirus exposure and HLA in healthy donors. For the study at large: Both the approximately 120 validation repertoires and the roughly 620 first-cohort repertoires used the same platform, as reported by a later analysis.

Separation from the approximately 690-subject first cohort characterized the roughly 120-subject validation cohort, to which the donors belonged. CDR3 size: 18 residues. CDR1 SGHVS and CDR2 FNYEAQ come from the germline V gene. Deletions cut 4 bases from V and 2 bases from J, with 20 bases between. Whole-study findings and limits: TCR clusters originating in the first cohort tended to co-occur in the approximately 120 validation repertoires, according to a later analysis. Most TCR sequences showed up rarely, but some public TCRs showed up in many donors.

The assay was immunoSEQ multiplex PCR, and TCRdb's table has in-frame clones only and misses some. This table has more than 150,000 clones, roughly 80% appearing once. Note on this clone: Its antigen is as yet unknown.

This chain joins TRBV7-6 and TRBJ2-2, with unresolved D. Material: PBMCs. This clonotype was sampled from a woman aged 18-30 years in good health and CMV-seropositive. CDR3 sequence reads: CASSSPNGSRVNTGELFF. In nucleotides, the CDR3 is TGTGCCAGCAGCTCTCCTAATGGTTCACGGGTTAACACCGGGGAGCTGTTTTTT.